The clone carrying this TCR beta chain was counted ten times or more. What it binds is unknown. The data belong to a study of human T cells and chemical hapten exposure. The overall study: The sensitizer, 2% DPC, was used on around 2 cm by around 2 cm of upper inner arm skin. Study observations and caveats: Compared to controls, expanded TCRs made significantly more large clusters of similar CDR3s.

The time point was: pre-sensitization, week 0. Indicated treatment: therapeutic diphenylcyclopropenone sensitization with weekly scalp DPC. The germline CDR1 and CDR2 sequences are DFQATT and SNEGSKA (reference sequence). The CDR3 spans 15 residues. V shed 5 bases and J 4 bases; nucleotides not matched to a gene: 12. TCRdb re-called the RACE reads through MiXCR, storing one row per CDR3 protein. The sample has 300,000 to 450,000 distinct CDR3 sequences; 4% to 6% are singletons. The chain carries TRBV20-1 and TRBJ2-3; 7 nucleotides match TRBD2. The input for sequencing was whole blood, taken in connection with sensitization to the hapten diphenylcyclopropenone (DPC). The receptor was derived from a woman in her forties or fifties with alopecia areata. Some clones in this sample may be carry-over from other donors' samples. The CDR3 sequence: CSASSGALRADTQYF. The CDR3 region has the DNA TGCAGTGCTTCAAGCGGGGCCCTCAGGGCAGATACGCAGTATTTT.